These 17 T cell receptor beta chains came from one sample sequenced in a study of OX40 agonist ivuxolimab in advanced cancers. Only in-frame clones appear in the TCRdb table, and some are missing; sequencing was by immunoSEQ multiplex PCR. The sample consists of 40,000 to 45,000 clones, 70% to 90% of them appearing once. The source was CD4+ or CD8+ T cells sorted from blood, collected in a trial of the OX40 agonist ivuxolimab. Every receptor here comes from an adult with an advanced solid tumor such as melanoma, head and neck, liver or kidney cancer.

The table lists this clone with a count of one. The rearrangement uses TRBV15 and TRBJ2-7, with D unclear. The CDR3 totals 14 residues. V lost 1 base and J lost 4, with 11 bases in between. Germline lookup yields CDR1 LNHNV and CDR2 YYDKDF (reference sequence). In nucleotides, the CDR3 is TGTGCCACCAGCAGAGCTGTTCAGCGATACGAGCAGTACTTC. This codes for CATSRAVQRYEQYF.

V usage is TRBV9 and J usage is TRBJ1-3; no clear D. This CDR3 spans 16 amino acids. V lost 4 bases and J lost 1, with 15 bases in between. The germline gives CDR1 SGDLS, CDR2 YYNGEE. The CDR3 protein is CASSNNGVYSGNTIYF. CDR3 nucleotides: TGTGCCAGCAGCAACAACGGGGTCTATTCTGGAAACACCATATATTTT.

The genes are TRBV27 and TRBJ2-7; the D is unclear. In germline, CDR1 is MNHEY, CDR2 SMNVEV (reference sequence). The CDR3 totals 13 residues. Between the trimmed V and J ends, which lost 2 bases and 1 base, there was a span of 6 bases. CDR3 nucleotide sequence: TGTGCCAGCAGTTTAACAGCTTCCTACGAGCAGTACTTC. Protein: CASSLTASYEQYF.

V and J are TRBV27 and TRBJ1-2, with TRBD1 as a possible D gene (5 bases). This CDR3 has 16 amino acids. The germline CDR1 and CDR2 sequences are MNHEY and SMNVEV (reference sequence). Trimming pared 5 bases from V and 3 bases from J, leaving 19 bases between. The DNA of the CDR3 is TGTGCCAGCAGTCCACTCCAAGCGACAGTCTACTATGGCTACACCTTC. This codes for CASSPLQATVYYGYTF.

The V call is TRBV4-1, the J call TRBJ2-7; a weak D match, TRBD1 (5 bases). The germline V gene encodes CDR1 MGHRA and CDR2 YSYEKL. V lost 5 bases to trimming and J lost 1 base, with 12 bases between them. The CDR3 covers 14 residues. CDR3 DNA sequence: TGCGCCAGCAGCATCACCCAGGGTTCCTACGAGCAGTACTTC. Encoded protein: CASSITQGSYEQYF.

In this sample, this clone turned up once. This chain links TRBV1 with TRBJ2-3; the table calls TRBD2, which could not be checked here. TRBV1 is tagged as a pseudogene. CDR3 size: 14 residues. The CDR3 DNA is TGCACCAGCAGCCAACAGCGGGAGTCAGATACGCAGTATTTT. Amino acid sequence: CTSSQQRESDTQYF.

In nucleotides, the CDR3 is TGCGCCAGCAGCGGCGGGGGGGCCAGGAATGAGCAGTTCTTC. Translation: CASSGGGARNEQFF. The V gene is TRBV4-1, the J gene TRBJ2-1, with 9 bases aligning to TRBD2. Germline V gene lookup returns CDR1 MGHRA and CDR2 YSYEKL. The CDR3 sequence is 14 residues long. V lost 5 bases, J lost 7 bases, and 6 bases stayed unmatched.

This clone is a singleton in its sample. The rearrangement joins TRBV30 to TRBJ2-5; a weak D match, TRBD2 (6 bases). With 0 bases removed from V and 5 bases from J, the gap between germline ends came to 13 bases. Germline-derived CDR1 and CDR2 are GTSNPN and SVGIG (reference sequence). The CDR3 length is 14 residues. The CDR3 region is CAWSVRGSGETQYF. Written as DNA, the CDR3 is TGTGCCTGGAGTGTACGGGGGTCGGGCGAGACCCAGTACTTC.

The chain has TRBV4-1 and TRBJ1-2, with unresolved D. Trimming took off 0 bases at V and 3 bases at J, with 11 bases between the two ends. CDR3 length: 15 amino acids. The germline V gene has CDR1 MGHRA and CDR2 YSYEKL. Here the CDR3 DNA reads TGCGCCAGCAGCCAAGATCTCCTTTCCGACTATGGCTACACCTTC. It codes for CASSQDLLSDYGYTF.

V usage is TRBV7-2 and J usage is TRBJ2-5, with D unresolved. Trimming removed 1 base from V and 11 bases from J, with 26 bases in between. This CDR3 has 17 residues. The V gene's germline CDR1 is SGHTA and CDR2 FQGNSA. In nucleotides, the CDR3 is TGTGCCAGCAGCTTAGAACAGATCGGGTGGCCACCCCCGGAGCAGTACTTC. It codes for CASSLEQIGWPPPEQYF.

J is TRBJ2-1 and V is TRBV16; the D gene could be TRBD1 or TRBD2 (5 bases each). The CDR3 spans 15 residues. V lost 0 bases, J lost 3 bases, and 9 bases lay in between. Per germline, CDR1 KGHSY and CDR2 FQNENV. In DNA, the CDR3 is TGTGCCAGCAGCCAATCAGGGACGAACTACAATGAGCAGTTCTTC. The encoded protein is CASSQSGTNYNEQFF.

The V gene is TRBV7-9, the J gene TRBJ1-4, with D perhaps matching TRBD1 (5 bases). This CDR3 is built from 15 residues. Trimming took 6 bases from V and 4 from J, leaving 15 bases between them. Germline values: CDR1 SEHNR, CDR2 FQNEAQ (reference sequence). CDR3 sequence (DNA): TGTGCCAGCAGTCGAAAAGGGACCCTTAATGAAAAACTGTTTTTT. Its protein product is CASSRKGTLNEKLFF.

V gene TRBV7-9 combines with J gene TRBJ1-1, with D perhaps TRBD1 (6 bases). The CDR3 spans 12 residues. V was trimmed by 7 bases and J by 2 bases, leaving 8 bases between them. Germline CDR1 reads SEHNR; CDR2 reads FQNEAQ (reference sequence). The CDR3 sequence: CASTRGNTEAFF. DNA for the CDR3: TGTGCCAGCACCAGGGGTAACACTGAAGCTTTCTTT. Full variable domain (remainder filled in from reference TRBV7-9 and TRBJ1-1): DTGVSQNPRHKITKRGQNVTFRCDPISEHNRLYWYRQTLGQGPEFLTYFQNEAQLEKSRLLSDRFSAERPKGSFSTLEIQRTEQGDSAMYLCASTRGNTEAFFGQGTRLTVV.

The chain recombines TRBV7-9 with TRBJ2-1; 8 bases match TRBD1. This CDR3 is built from 16 residues. Germline V lookup: CDR1 SEHNR, CDR2 FQNEAQ (reference sequence). Trimming removed 5 bases from V and 1 base from J; junction bases left unmatched: 7. In DNA form, the CDR3 reads TGTGCCAGCAGCCTCAGGACAGGGTTATCCTACAATGAGCAGTTCTTC. It codes for CASSLRTGLSYNEQFF.

V and J are TRBV27 and TRBJ1-1, with D possibly matching TRBD1 (5 bases). The CDR3 has 13 residues. Germline V lookup: CDR1 MNHEY, CDR2 SMNVEV (reference sequence). V was trimmed by 7 bases and J by 4 bases, leaving 13 bases between them. This CDR3 reads CASKYGGGTEAFF. The CDR3 DNA sequence: TGTGCCAGCAAGTACGGGGGAGGCACTGAAGCTTTCTTT.

This clone came up a few times. This chain's CDR3 is CASSESSRGAFF. The CDR3 nucleotides read TGTGCCAGCAGCGAATCTTCTCGGGGAGCTTTCTTT. The chain combines TRBV9 with TRBJ1-1; D not certain. V was cut by 3 bases and J by 10 bases, with 13 bases left in between. The CDR3 contains 12 residues. Germline CDR1 reads SGDLS; CDR2 reads YYNGEE.

The J gene is TRBJ2-7, the V gene TRBV15, with 7 bases that match TRBD1. From germline, CDR1 is LNHNV and CDR2 YYDKDF (reference sequence). The CDR3 is 15 residues long. Trimming removed 5 bases from V and 2 bases from J; junction bases left unmatched: 9. The CDR3 nucleotides read TGTGCCACCAGCGGCGACAGGGTACCGGCCTACGAGCAGTACTTC. This sequence encodes CATSGDRVPAYEQYF.